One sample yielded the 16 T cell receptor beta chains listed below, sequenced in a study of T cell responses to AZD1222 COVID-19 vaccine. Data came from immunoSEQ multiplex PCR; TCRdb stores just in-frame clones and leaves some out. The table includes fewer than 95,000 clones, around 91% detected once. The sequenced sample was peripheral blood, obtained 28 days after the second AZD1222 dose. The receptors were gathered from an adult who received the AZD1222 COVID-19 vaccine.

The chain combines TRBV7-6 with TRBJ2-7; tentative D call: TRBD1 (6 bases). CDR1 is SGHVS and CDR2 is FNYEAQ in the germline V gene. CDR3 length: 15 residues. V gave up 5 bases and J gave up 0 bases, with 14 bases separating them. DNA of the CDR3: TGTGCCAGCAGCCAGGGGACGGGAAGCTCCTACGAGCAGTACTTC. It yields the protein CASSQGTGSSYEQYF.

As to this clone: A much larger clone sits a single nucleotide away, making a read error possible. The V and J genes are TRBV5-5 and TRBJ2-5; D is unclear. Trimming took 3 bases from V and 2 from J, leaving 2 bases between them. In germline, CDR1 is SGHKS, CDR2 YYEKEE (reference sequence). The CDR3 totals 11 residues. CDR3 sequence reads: CASSSQETQYF. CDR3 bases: TGTGCCAGCAGCTCGCAAGAGACCCAGTACTTC. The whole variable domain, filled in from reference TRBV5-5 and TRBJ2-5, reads DAGVTQSPTHLIKTRGQQVTLRCSPISGHKSVSWYQQVLGQGPQFIFQYYEKEERGRGNFPDRFSARQFPNYSSELNVNALLLGDSALYLCASSSQETQYFGPGTRLLVL.

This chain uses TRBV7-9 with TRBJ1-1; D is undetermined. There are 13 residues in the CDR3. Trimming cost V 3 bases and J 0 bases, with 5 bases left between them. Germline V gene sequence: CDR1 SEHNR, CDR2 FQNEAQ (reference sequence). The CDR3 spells CASSFQVNTEAFF. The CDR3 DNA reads TGTGCCAGCAGCTTTCAGGTGAACACTGAAGCTTTCTTT.

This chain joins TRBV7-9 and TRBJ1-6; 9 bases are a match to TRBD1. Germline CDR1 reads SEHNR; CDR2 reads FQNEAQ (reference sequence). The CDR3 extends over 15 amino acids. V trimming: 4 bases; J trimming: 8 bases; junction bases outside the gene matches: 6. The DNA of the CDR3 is TGTGCCAGCAGCTCATGGACAGGGGAGCATTCACCCCTCCACTTT. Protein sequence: CASSSWTGEHSPLHF.

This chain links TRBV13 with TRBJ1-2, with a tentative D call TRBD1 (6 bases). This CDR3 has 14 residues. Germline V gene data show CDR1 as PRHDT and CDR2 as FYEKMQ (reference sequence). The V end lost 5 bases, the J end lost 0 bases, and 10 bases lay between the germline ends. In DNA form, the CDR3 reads TGTGCCAGCAGCCCTAGGACAGCTAACTATGGCTACACCTTC. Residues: CASSPRTANYGYTF.

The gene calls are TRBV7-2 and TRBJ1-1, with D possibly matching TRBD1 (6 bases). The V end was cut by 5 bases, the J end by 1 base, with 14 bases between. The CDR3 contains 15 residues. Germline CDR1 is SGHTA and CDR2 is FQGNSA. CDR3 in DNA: TGTGCCAGCAGCCCCCGGACAGCGGGGAACACTGAAGCTTTCTTT. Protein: CASSPRTAGNTEAFF. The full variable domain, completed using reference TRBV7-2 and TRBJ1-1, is GAGVSQSPSNKVTEKGKDVELRCDPISGHTALYWYRQSLGQGLEFLIYFQGNSAPDKSGLPSDRFSAERTGGSVSTLTIQRTQQEDSAVYLCASSPRTAGNTEAFFGQGTRLTVV.

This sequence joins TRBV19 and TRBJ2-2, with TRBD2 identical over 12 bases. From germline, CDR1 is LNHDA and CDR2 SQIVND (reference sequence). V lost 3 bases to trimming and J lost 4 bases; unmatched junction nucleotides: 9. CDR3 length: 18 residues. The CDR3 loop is CASSIQLAGGLSTGELFF. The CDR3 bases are TGTGCCAGTAGTATTCAACTAGCGGGGGGCCTGAGCACCGGGGAGCTGTTTTTT.

CDR3 protein: CASSDTSGANVLTF. The CDR3 DNA reads as TGTGCCAGCAGTGACACCTCTGGGGCCAACGTCCTGACTTTC. The gene calls are TRBV6-4 and TRBJ2-6; D not certain. The CDR3 is 14 residues long. Looked up from germline, CDR1 is MRHNA and CDR2 is SNTAGT. With 2 bases removed from V and 0 bases from J, the gap between germline ends came to 2 bases.

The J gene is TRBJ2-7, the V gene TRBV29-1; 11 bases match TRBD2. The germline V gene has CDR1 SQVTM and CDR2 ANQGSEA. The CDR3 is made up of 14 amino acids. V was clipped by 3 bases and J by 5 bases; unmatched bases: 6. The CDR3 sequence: CSVDTSGGFNEQYF. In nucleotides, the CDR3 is TGCAGCGTTGATACTAGCGGGGGTTTCAACGAGCAGTACTTC.

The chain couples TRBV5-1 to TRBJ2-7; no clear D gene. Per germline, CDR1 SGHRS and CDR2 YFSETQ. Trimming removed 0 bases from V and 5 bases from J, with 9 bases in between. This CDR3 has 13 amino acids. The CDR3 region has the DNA TGCGCCAGCAGCTTGGCGGTCTTTGACGAGCAGTACTTC. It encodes CASSLAVFDEQYF.

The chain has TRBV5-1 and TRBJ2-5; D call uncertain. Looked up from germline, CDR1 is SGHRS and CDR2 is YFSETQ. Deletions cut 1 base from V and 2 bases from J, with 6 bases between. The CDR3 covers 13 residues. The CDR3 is CASSLIGQETQYF. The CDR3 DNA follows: TGCGCCAGCAGCTTGATTGGGCAAGAGACCCAGTACTTC.

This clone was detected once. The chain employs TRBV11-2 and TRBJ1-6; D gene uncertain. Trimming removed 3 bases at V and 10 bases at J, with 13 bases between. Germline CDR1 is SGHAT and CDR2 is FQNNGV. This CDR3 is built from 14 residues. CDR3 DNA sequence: TGTGCCAGCAGCTTGGAGAGTATCGGGTCACCCCTCCACTTT. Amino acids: CASSLESIGSPLHF.

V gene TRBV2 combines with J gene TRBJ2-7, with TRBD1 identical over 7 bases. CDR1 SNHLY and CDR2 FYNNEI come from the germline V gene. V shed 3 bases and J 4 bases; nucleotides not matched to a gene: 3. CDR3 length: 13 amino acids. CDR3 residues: CASSETGPYEQYF. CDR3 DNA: TGTGCCAGCAGTGAGACAGGGCCATACGAGCAGTACTTC.

This chain's CDR3 is CASSLGPLSHEQYF. CDR3 coding DNA: TGTGCCAGCAGCTTAGGACCCCTTTCTCACGAGCAGTACTTC. The chain links TRBV7-3 to TRBJ2-7; the D is unclear. The germline V and J ends were trimmed by 2 bases and 5 bases, with 13 bases remaining between them. Germline lookup yields CDR1 SGHTA and CDR2 FQGTGA. The CDR3 is 14 residues long.

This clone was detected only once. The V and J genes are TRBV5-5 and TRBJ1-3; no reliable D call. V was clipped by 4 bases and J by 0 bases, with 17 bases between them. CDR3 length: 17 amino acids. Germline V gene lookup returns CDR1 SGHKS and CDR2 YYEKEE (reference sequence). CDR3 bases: TGTGCCAGCAGCCCCATAGGAGTGCTCAGCTCTGGAAACACCATATATTTT. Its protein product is CASSPIGVLSSGNTIYF.

The CDR3 DNA reads as TGTGCCAGCAGCTTAGCGGCAAGCGGGAACACCGGGGAGCTGTTTTTT. Its protein product is CASSLAASGNTGELFF. This chain uses TRBV7-9 with TRBJ2-2; D possibly corresponds to TRBD2 (5 bases). Germline lookup yields CDR1 SEHNR and CDR2 FQNEAQ (reference sequence). The CDR3 loop spans 16 amino acids. The germline V and J ends were trimmed by 0 bases and 1 base, with 9 bases remaining between them.